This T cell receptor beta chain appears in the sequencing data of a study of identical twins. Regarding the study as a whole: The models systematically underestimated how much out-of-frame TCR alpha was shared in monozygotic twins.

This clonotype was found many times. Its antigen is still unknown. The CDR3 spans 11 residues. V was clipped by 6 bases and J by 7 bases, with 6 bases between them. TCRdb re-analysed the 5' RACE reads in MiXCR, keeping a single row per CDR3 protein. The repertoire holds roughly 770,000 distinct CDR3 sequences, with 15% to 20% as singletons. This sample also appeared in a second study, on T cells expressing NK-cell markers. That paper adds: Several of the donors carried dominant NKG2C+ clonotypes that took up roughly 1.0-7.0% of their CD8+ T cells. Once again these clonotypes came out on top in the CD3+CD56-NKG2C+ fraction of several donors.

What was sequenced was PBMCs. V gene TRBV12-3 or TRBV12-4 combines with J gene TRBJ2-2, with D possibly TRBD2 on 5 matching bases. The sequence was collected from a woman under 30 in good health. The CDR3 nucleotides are TGTGCCAGCAGGGGAGACGGGGAGCTGTTTTTT. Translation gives CASRGDGELFF.